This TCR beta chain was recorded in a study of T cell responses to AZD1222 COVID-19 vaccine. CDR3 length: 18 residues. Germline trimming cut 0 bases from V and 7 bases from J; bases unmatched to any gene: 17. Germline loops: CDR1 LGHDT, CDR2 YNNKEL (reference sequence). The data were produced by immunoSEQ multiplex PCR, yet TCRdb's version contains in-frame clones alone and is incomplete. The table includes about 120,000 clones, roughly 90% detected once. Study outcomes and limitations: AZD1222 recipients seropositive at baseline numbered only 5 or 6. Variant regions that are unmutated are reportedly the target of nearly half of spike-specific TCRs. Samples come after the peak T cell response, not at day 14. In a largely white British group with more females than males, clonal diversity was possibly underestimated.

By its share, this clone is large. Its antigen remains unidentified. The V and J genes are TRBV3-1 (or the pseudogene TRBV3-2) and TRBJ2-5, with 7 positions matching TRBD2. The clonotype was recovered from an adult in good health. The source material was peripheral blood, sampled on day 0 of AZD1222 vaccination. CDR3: CASSQDLYSGYSGGTQYF. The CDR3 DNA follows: TGTGCCAGCAGCCAAGATTTGTATAGCGGTTACTCGGGGGGGACCCAGTACTTC.